These 30 T cell receptor beta chains originate from one sample sequenced in a study of shared clonotypes between healthy human individuals. Naive CD8 cells comprised CD45RO-negative, CCR7-positively selected cells, excluding terminally differentiated effector memory CD45RA+ cells. Some clones are missing from TCRdb's copy, which holds only in-frame ones; the method was immunoSEQ multiplex PCR. The data contain around 1.9 million clones, about 93% of them singletons. The sample comprised naive CD8+ T cells from PBMCs. The receptors derive from a young man in good health. Some clones in this sample may be carry-over from other donors' samples.

This clone has only one observation. The V call is TRBV5-1, the J call TRBJ1-4; D gene unclear. V lost 0 bases and J 7 bases, leaving 7 bases between the germline ends. Germline-derived CDR1 and CDR2 are SGHRS and YFSETQ. The CDR3 spans 13 residues. The CDR3 sequence: CASSLGRSEKLFF. The CDR3 nucleotides are TGCGCCAGCAGCTTGGGGAGAAGTGAAAAACTGTTTTTT.

The chain combines TRBV30 with TRBJ1-2, with TRBD1 matching over 7 bases. J gave up 1 base and V 5 bases, and 7 bases lay outside the gene matches. Germline lookup yields CDR1 GTSNPN and CDR2 SVGIG (reference sequence). This CDR3 region has 14 residues. The CDR3 sequence is CAWENTGVNYGYTF. The CDR3 coding sequence is TGTGCCTGGGAGAATACAGGGGTTAACTATGGCTACACCTTC.

The V call is TRBV15, the J call TRBJ1-1; possibly TRBD1 for D (5 bases). V lost 1 base and J 11 bases, leaving 23 bases between the germline ends. Germline V CDR1 and CDR2: LNHNV, YYDKDF (reference sequence). The CDR3 length is 16 residues. The CDR3 protein is CATSRAGGDPPVRAFF. CDR3 nucleotide sequence: TGTGCCACCAGCAGAGCGGGAGGGGATCCCCCGGTTAGGGCTTTCTTT.

The CDR3 spells CASTVAGNTDTQYF. The CDR3 DNA is TGTGCCAGCACCGTAGCGGGAAACACAGATACGCAGTATTTT. V gene TRBV6-5 combines with J gene TRBJ2-3; 8 bases match TRBD2. Per germline, CDR1 MNHEY and CDR2 SVGAGI. The V and J ends lost 7 bases and 2 bases, in that order; junction bases with no gene match: 5. This CDR3 has 14 residues.

CDR3 sequence: CASSYLGPGGTEAFF. CDR3 DNA: TGTGCCAGCAGTTACTTAGGGCCGGGGGGCACTGAAGCTTTCTTT. The chain combines TRBV6-5 with TRBJ1-1, with D tentatively TRBD1 (5 bases). The germline V gene encodes CDR1 MNHEY and CDR2 SVGAGI. CDR3 length: 15 amino acids. V dropped 1 base and J dropped 4 bases, with 13 bases sitting between them.

The chain combines TRBV6-1 with TRBJ2-4; D may be TRBD1 or TRBD2 (5 bases each). V gave up 3 bases and J gave up 4 bases, with 10 bases separating them. This CDR3 region has 14 residues. The V gene's germline CDR1 is MNHNS and CDR2 SASEGT. The CDR3 protein is CASSERGRKNIQYF. The CDR3 DNA is TGTGCCAGCAGTGAGAGGGGTCGGAAAAACATTCAGTACTTC.

The genes are TRBV28 and TRBJ1-5; 8 positions match TRBD1. The CDR3 covers 15 residues. V gave up 4 bases and J gave up 4 bases; unmatched junction bases: 6. Germline V gene sequence: CDR1 MDHEN, CDR2 SYDVKM. CDR3 sequence reads: CASSYTGGVNQPQHF. The CDR3 bases are TGTGCCAGCAGTTACACAGGGGGGGTTAATCAGCCCCAGCATTTT.

The V call is TRBV29-1, the J call TRBJ2-2, with a tentative D call TRBD1 (6 bases). CDR1 and CDR2 from the germline V gene are SQVTM and ANQGSEA. V dropped 3 bases and J dropped 9 bases, with 23 bases sitting between them. The CDR3 runs to 16 residues. This chain's CDR3 is CSVDSSGTHLGRELFF. The CDR3 DNA reads TGCAGCGTTGATTCTTCCGGGACACACCTAGGAAGGGAGCTGTTTTTT.

The chain links TRBV9 to TRBJ2-6; TRBD1 agrees at 9 bases. V trimming: 3 bases; J trimming: 5 bases; junction bases outside the gene matches: 12. CDR1 is SGDLS, CDR2 YYNGEE, per germline. CDR3 length equals 18 residues. This CDR3 is CASSETRDRAAWANVLTF. CDR3 bases: TGTGCCAGCAGCGAGACCCGGGACAGGGCTGCTTGGGCCAACGTCCTGACTTTC.

The chain links TRBV27 to TRBJ2-5, with TRBD1 as a possible D gene (6 bases). V was cut by 1 base and J by 3 bases, with 18 bases left in between. From germline, CDR1 is MNHEY and CDR2 SMNVEV (reference sequence). This CDR3 has 17 residues. This CDR3 reads CASSLYLFLGTKETQYF. CDR3 DNA sequence: TGTGCCAGCAGTTTATACTTATTTTTGGGGACAAAAGAGACCCAGTACTTC.

The V and J genes are TRBV4-1 and TRBJ2-2; a weak D match, TRBD1 (5 bases). Per the germline V gene, CDR1 is MGHRA and CDR2 is YSYEKL. Trimming left V 0 bases short and J 4 bases short, with 9 bases between. The CDR3 has 15 residues. The CDR3 spells CASSQDRQGTGELFF. The CDR3 nucleotides are TGCGCCAGCAGCCAAGATAGGCAGGGCACCGGGGAGCTGTTTTTT.

CDR3 residues: CASSRDRVSNYGYTF. CDR3 sequence (DNA): TGTGCCAGCAGCCGGGACAGGGTATCTAACTATGGCTACACCTTC. This sequence joins TRBV7-9 and TRBJ1-2, with 9 bases aligning to TRBD1. The CDR3 is 15 amino acids. The V gene end was trimmed by 5 bases and the J gene end by 0 bases; junction bases not matched to a gene: 4. The V gene's germline CDR1 is SEHNR and CDR2 FQNEAQ (reference sequence).

In this sample, this clone turned up once. The chain carries TRBV6-1 and TRBJ2-3; 10 bases match TRBD2. The CDR3 runs 17 residues. The germline V gene has CDR1 MNHNS and CDR2 SASEGT. The V gene end was trimmed by 6 bases and the J gene end by 1 base; junction bases not matched to a gene: 10. The DNA of the CDR3 is TGTGCCAGCAGGGAACTAGCGGGACTGAGGGGCACAGATACGCAGTATTTT. It translates to CASRELAGLRGTDTQYF.

The V and J genes are TRBV27 and TRBJ1-4; TRBD1 matches at 11 bases. Looked up from germline, CDR1 is MNHEY and CDR2 is SMNVEV (reference sequence). The V segment lost 8 bases and the J segment 5 bases; nucleotides outside the gene matches: 13. The CDR3 is 17 residues long. CDR3 coding DNA: TGTGCCAGCCGTTACTCCGGGACAGGGGGGGAAAATGAAAAACTGTTTTTT. The encoded protein is CASRYSGTGGENEKLFF.

The J gene is TRBJ1-1, the V gene TRBV6-6, with D possibly TRBD1 on 5 matching bases. The germline V gene encodes CDR1 MNHNY and CDR2 SVGAGI (reference sequence). The V and J ends lost 4 bases and 5 bases respectively, with 11 bases between them. This CDR3 contains 13 residues. CDR3 DNA sequence: TGTGCCAGCAGTTTTGGGGGGGTTACTGAAGCTTTCTTT. It specifies CASSFGGVTEAFF.

Note on this clone: Other DNA sequences in this sample translate to the same CDR3. V usage is TRBV28 and J usage is TRBJ1-1; perhaps TRBD1 as D (5 bases). Germline CDR1 is MDHEN and CDR2 is SYDVKM. The length of the CDR3 is 13 residues. Trimming stripped 6 bases from V and 1 base from J, with 9 bases between. DNA of the CDR3: TGTGCCAGCAGCCTCGGGACGAACACTGAAGCTTTCTTT. It codes for CASSLGTNTEAFF. Combining the CDR3 with reference TRBV28 and TRBJ1-1 gives the whole variable domain DVKVTQSSRYLVKRTGEKVFLECVQDMDHENMFWYRQDPGLGLRLIYFSYDVKMKEKGDIPEGYSVSREKKERFSLILESASTNQTSMYLCASSLGTNTEAFFGQGTRLTVV.

The chain carries TRBV11-2 and TRBJ2-5, with TRBD2 matching over 12 bases. Germline V gene lookup returns CDR1 SGHAT and CDR2 FQNNGV. The J segment lost 1 base and the V segment lost 4 bases, leaving 4 bases of the junction unmatched. The CDR3 is made up of 16 amino acids. CDR3 coding DNA: TGTGCCAGCAGCTCGCTGGGACTAGCGGGCCAAGAGACCCAGTACTTC. This codes for CASSSLGLAGQETQYF.

The chain combines TRBV28 with TRBJ1-1, with D unresolved. CDR1 and CDR2 (germline): MDHEN, SYDVKM. V lost 2 bases to trimming and J lost 4 bases, with 14 bases between them. This CDR3 contains 15 residues. CDR3 sequence: CASSLGYSRSTEAFF. CDR3 sequence (DNA): TGTGCCAGCAGTTTAGGCTACAGCCGGAGCACTGAAGCTTTCTTT.

This chain links TRBV4-3 with TRBJ1-4, with D unresolved. The CDR3 is 17 amino acids. Trimming shortened V by 1 base and J by 0 bases, and 12 bases separated the two germline ends. CDR1 and CDR2 from the germline V gene are LGHNA and YSLEER. The CDR3 protein is CASSQAGYGATNEKLFF. For the CDR3, the DNA is TGCGCCAGCAGCCAAGCGGGTTACGGAGCAACTAATGAAAAACTGTTTTTT.

Concerning this clone itself: Mismatch with germline at one junction end may stem from a read error. The gene calls are TRBV10-3 and TRBJ2-7; D may be TRBD2 (5 bases). From germline, CDR1 is ENHRY and CDR2 SYGVKD. The CDR3 contains 11 residues. CDR3 loop: CAVSDGEEQYF. The CDR3 DNA is TGTGCCGTCAGCGATGGGGAGGAGCAGTACTTC.

This clone was counted once. The rearrangement links TRBV19 to TRBJ1-5; D is perhaps TRBD1 (6 bases). Germline V lookup: CDR1 LNHDA, CDR2 SQIVND (reference sequence). Trimming removed 9 bases from V and 4 bases from J, with 19 bases in between. CDR3 length: 15 residues. The CDR3 sequence: CASRRSGAGNQPQHF. The CDR3 DNA follows: TGTGCCAGCCGACGCTCGGGGGCGGGGAATCAGCCCCAGCATTTT.

For this clone: At the DNA level, this CDR3 is encoded by other sequences in the same sample as well. The chain is built from TRBV7-9 and TRBJ2-7; D call uncertain. The germline V and J ends were trimmed by 3 bases and 3 bases, with 9 bases remaining between them. CDR3 length equals 13 residues. Germline-derived CDR1 and CDR2 are SEHNR and FQNEAQ (reference sequence). The CDR3 here is CASSFGPSYEQYF. CDR3 DNA: TGTGCCAGCAGCTTTGGACCGAGCTACGAGCAGTACTTC.

The chain links TRBV5-6 to TRBJ2-3; D is possibly TRBD2 (7 bases). Trimming shortened V by 4 bases and J by 15 bases, and 18 bases separated the two germline ends. The CDR3 runs 12 residues. Germline V gene sequence: CDR1 SGHDT, CDR2 YYEEEE. In nucleotides, the CDR3 is TGTGCCAGCAGCCCTGGGGGGGGCCTAACCTATTTT. This gives the protein CASSPGGGLTYF.

This chain uses TRBV9 with TRBJ2-1; 9 nucleotides match TRBD2. The germline V gene has CDR1 SGDLS and CDR2 YYNGEE. The CDR3 has 15 amino acids. The ends lost 4 bases at V and 9 bases at J; junction bases unmatched: 11. The CDR3 sequence is CASSPPEREVVEQFF. The DNA of the CDR3 is TGTGCCAGCAGCCCCCCCGAGCGGGAGGTGGTTGAGCAGTTCTTC.

The chain employs TRBV7-2 and TRBJ2-1; D remains ambiguous. CDR3 size: 12 residues. V lost 4 bases and J lost 7, with 8 bases in between. Per germline, CDR1 SGHTA and CDR2 FQGNSA. The CDR3 is CASSWLGNEQFF. CDR3 DNA sequence: TGTGCCAGCAGCTGGTTGGGGAATGAGCAGTTCTTC.

The rearrangement uses TRBV9 and TRBJ2-5; tentatively, D is TRBD2 (6 bases). The germline V and J ends were trimmed by 4 bases and 2 bases, with 15 bases remaining between them. The CDR3 sequence is 15 residues long. Germline values: CDR1 SGDLS, CDR2 YYNGEE. CDR3 loop: CASSPEGGRQETQYF. The CDR3 DNA sequence: TGTGCCAGCAGCCCCGAGGGAGGAAGACAAGAGACCCAGTACTTC.

The chain recombines TRBV4-1 with TRBJ2-7; the D gene is possibly TRBD1 (5 bases). Germline V gives CDR1 MGHRA, CDR2 YSYEKL. This CDR3 is 14 amino acids long. V lost 2 bases, J lost 3 bases, and 11 bases lay in between. The CDR3 protein is CASSQQQGLYEQYF. For the CDR3, the DNA is TGCGCCAGCAGCCAACAGCAGGGCCTCTACGAGCAGTACTTC.

The V call is TRBV28, the J call TRBJ2-7; 8 nucleotides line up with TRBD2. V shed 5 bases, J shed 5 bases, and the junction held 11 bases outside the gene matches. Germline lookup yields CDR1 MDHEN and CDR2 SYDVKM. CDR3 length: 15 amino acids. CDR3 sequence reads: CASSTAGEIPHEQYF. The DNA of the CDR3 is TGTGCCAGCAGTACAGCGGGAGAGATACCCCACGAGCAGTACTTC.

V gene TRBV18 combines with J gene TRBJ2-3; D is uncertain. Trimming removed 3 bases at V and 1 base at J, with 8 bases between. The CDR3 is made up of 14 amino acids. CDR1 is KGHSH and CDR2 is LQKENI in the germline V gene. The CDR3 here is CASSPPQRTDTQYF. CDR3 DNA sequence: TGTGCCAGCTCACCCCCACAGCGCACAGATACGCAGTATTTT.

The rearrangement joins TRBV19 to TRBJ2-1; D may be TRBD1 (6 bases). Trimming cost V 6 bases and J 5 bases, with 11 bases left between them. Germline V gene lookup returns CDR1 LNHDA and CDR2 SQIVND (reference sequence). CDR3 length: 13 amino acids. The CDR3 DNA reads TGTGCCAGTAGCCTACAGGGAGACAATGAGCAGTTCTTC. Translating gives CASSLQGDNEQFF.